The 20 T cell receptor beta chains reported below all come from one sample, sequenced in a study of breast tumors, draining lymph nodes, adjacent tissues. One entry per CDR3 protein, called by TCRdb with MiXCR from the multiplex PCR reads. The table has tens of thousands of distinct CDR3 sequences, under 25% seen once. Sequenced material: breast tumor tissue. These receptors came from a female donor with breast cancer. Some clones in this sample may be carry-over from other donors' samples.

This clonotype appeared many times. This sequence joins TRBV6-2 or TRBV6-3 and TRBJ2-3; 8 bases line up with TRBD2. This CDR3 is built from 14 residues. Germline V gene sequence: CDR1 MNHEY, CDR2 SVGEGT. The V and J ends lost 4 bases and 3 bases, in that order; junction bases with no gene match: 3. The CDR3 loop is CASSSGLVTDTQYF. CDR3 bases: TGTGCCAGCAGTTCGGGACTAGTTACAGATACGCAGTATTTT.

The V call is TRBV9, the J call TRBJ2-1; 7 nucleotides line up with TRBD2. CDR1 and CDR2 from the germline V gene are SGDLS and YYNGEE. This CDR3 has 15 residues. Trimming removed 4 bases from V and 5 bases from J; junction bases left unmatched: 9. The CDR3, as DNA: TGTGCCAGCAGCCGAGGAGGGAGGGCCAACAATGAGCAGTTCTTC. Translated, it gives CASSRGGRANNEQFF.

Note on this clonotype: This may arise from a read error, as a much more abundant clone is one base away. The chain couples TRBV7-8 to TRBJ2-3; 7 bases align to TRBD1. There are 14 residues in the CDR3. The V gene's germline CDR1 is SGHVS and CDR2 FQNEAQ. CDR3 in DNA: TGTACCAGCAGCTTAGACAGGGCCGCAGATACGCAGTATTTT. Its protein product is CTSSLDRAADTQYF.

This clonotype was counted a few times. The chain combines TRBV10-1 with TRBJ1-5, with D possibly matching TRBD1 (6 bases). Between the trimmed V and J ends, which lost 7 bases and 7 bases, there was a span of 20 bases. Germline-derived CDR1 and CDR2 are WNHNN and SYGVQD (reference sequence). The CDR3 contains 15 residues. CDR3 residues: CASKRGGGGRQPQHF. The DNA for the CDR3 is TGCGCCAGCAAAAGGGGGGGGGGAGGGAGGCAGCCCCAGCATTTT.

Turning to this clonotype: Possible read error: a much larger clone is one base away. The V call is TRBV6-1, the J call TRBJ2-1; the D gene is possibly TRBD2 (6 bases). Germline V gene data show CDR1 as MNHNS and CDR2 as SASEGT. Trimming took off 7 bases at V and 5 bases at J, with 18 bases between the two ends. The CDR3 runs 15 residues. The CDR3: CASTWDGGLNNEQFF. CDR3 nucleotide sequence: TGTGCCAGCACTTGGGACGGGGGTCTGAACAATGAGCAGTTCTTC.

This clonotype was counted many times. The chain uses TRBV20-1 and TRBJ1-4; D gene unclear. This CDR3 contains 20 residues. Per the germline V gene, CDR1 is DFQATT and CDR2 is SNEGSKA (reference sequence). CDR3 DNA: TGCAGCCTGACCGTTGCTAGGGTCCTTGACCCTTTCGCAACTAATGAAAAACTGTTTTTT. Amino acid sequence: CSLTVARVLDPFATNEKLFF.

This clonotype was detected a few times. CDR3 sequence reads: CASSLHRGNTGELFF. The CDR3 DNA is TGTGCCAGCAGTTTACATAGGGGTAACACCGGGGAGCTGTTTTTT. This rearrangement joins TRBV28 to TRBJ2-2; maybe TRBD1 (5 bases). Germline V gives CDR1 MDHEN, CDR2 SYDVKM. With 2 bases removed from V and 2 bases from J, the gap between germline ends came to 9 bases. There are 15 residues in the CDR3. Based on the CDR3 plus reference TRBV28 and TRBJ2-2, the full variable domain is DVKVTQSSRYLVKRTGEKVFLECVQDMDHENMFWYRQDPGLGLRLIYFSYDVKMKEKGDIPEGYSVSREKKERFSLILESASTNQTSMYLCASSLHRGNTGELFFGEGSRLTVL.

This clonotype is medium-sized within its sample. The chain carries TRBV4-1 and TRBJ1-6; D possibly corresponds to TRBD1 (6 bases). The V and J ends lost 3 bases and 7 bases respectively, with 13 bases between them. CDR1 MGHRA and CDR2 YSYEKL come from the germline V gene. The CDR3 length is 15 residues. The CDR3 DNA reads TGCGCCAGCAGCCAGTCTGCGGGGGCGAATTCACCCCTCCACTTT. It codes for CASSQSAGANSPLHF.

This clonotype was counted ten times or more. This chain connects TRBV6-6 to TRBJ1-5; 9 bases are shared with TRBD1. CDR3 length: 12 residues. Germline V lookup: CDR1 MNHNY, CDR2 SVGAGI (reference sequence). V lost 8 bases, J lost 11 bases, and 7 bases stayed unmatched. CDR3 in amino acids: CASGTGRSSQHF. The DNA for the CDR3 is TGTGCCAGCGGGACAGGGCGTTCGTCCCAGCATTTT.

In its sample, this clonotype was seen many times. The rearrangement links TRBV6-6 to TRBJ1-2; no reliable D call. The V gene lost 5 bases and the J gene lost 2 bases, with 9 bases spanning the gap. Germline CDR1 MNHNY, CDR2 SVGAGI (reference sequence). This CDR3 is 13 amino acids long. CDR3 region: CASSLDINYGYTF. In nucleotides, the CDR3 is TGTGCCAGCAGTCTTGACATCAACTATGGCTACACCTTC.

This clonotype was counted only a few times. V usage is TRBV24-1 and J usage is TRBJ2-5; D is uncertain. Per germline, CDR1 KGHDR and CDR2 SFDVKD. This CDR3 spans 12 amino acids. The ends were cut back, 4 bases at V and 5 bases at J, with 7 bases in the middle. The CDR3 coding sequence is TGTGCCACCAGTGAATCTAGGGAGACCCAGTACTTC. Its protein is CATSESRETQYF.

The table lists this clonotype with a few counts. The chain couples TRBV5-1 to TRBJ2-1; D is possibly TRBD2 (6 bases). The V end was cut by 0 bases, the J end by 0 bases, with 7 bases between. Germline V CDR1 and CDR2: SGHRS, YFSETQ. CDR3 length: 15 residues. CDR3 in amino acids: CASSLVADSYNEQFF. The CDR3 DNA reads as TGCGCCAGCAGCTTGGTAGCGGACTCCTACAATGAGCAGTTCTTC.

CDR3 in amino acids: CASSLGGQGAGETQYF. The CDR3 nucleotides are TGCGCCAGCAGCTTGGGAGGACAGGGGGCAGGTGAGACCCAGTACTTC. The chain links TRBV5-1 to TRBJ2-5, with 11 bases identical to TRBD1. CDR1 is SGHRS, CDR2 YFSETQ, per germline. The ends lost 0 bases at V and 5 bases at J; junction bases unmatched: 6. The CDR3 runs 16 residues.

This clonotype has a count of ten or more. CDR3 coding DNA: TGTGCCAGCACCTTGGGGTCCGACTATGGCTACACCTTC. It specifies CASTLGSDYGYTF. The chain links TRBV25-1 to TRBJ1-2, with D unresolved. Trimming left V 7 bases short and J 3 bases short, with 12 bases between. This CDR3 spans 13 amino acids. Looked up from germline, CDR1 is MGHDK and CDR2 is SYGVNS.

This clonotype is judged medium-sized. The V call is TRBV2, the J call TRBJ1-2, with D possibly TRBD1 on 6 matching bases. This CDR3 region has 14 residues. The V end was cut by 5 bases, the J end by 5 bases, with 15 bases between. The germline CDR1 and CDR2 sequences are SNHLY and FYNNEI. CDR3 DNA: TGTGCCAGCAGTATGGACAGAGAGGGTTATGGCTACACCTTC. Translating gives CASSMDREGYGYTF.

The V call is TRBV14, the J call TRBJ1-1; D is perhaps TRBD1 (6 bases). CDR1 and CDR2 from the germline V gene are SGHDN and FVKESK. The CDR3 length is 15 residues. V was trimmed by 4 bases and J by 1 base, leaving 13 bases between them. CDR3 sequence reads: CASSPQGKGNTEAFF. DNA of the CDR3: TGTGCCAGCAGCCCTCAGGGGAAAGGGAACACTGAAGCTTTCTTT.

This clonotype was seen repeatedly, ten times or more. The genes are TRBV7-3 and TRBJ2-7, with 9 bases identical to TRBD2. The CDR3 is 16 residues long. V trimming: 2 bases; J trimming: 0 bases; junction bases outside the gene matches: 5. Germline-derived CDR1 and CDR2 are SGHTA and FQGTGA. In DNA, the CDR3 is TGTGCCAGCAGCTTATTATTGCGGGAGGGCTCCTACGAGCAGTACTTC. Translated, it gives CASSLLLREGSYEQYF.

This clonotype was recorded a few times. The chain couples TRBV19 to TRBJ2-1; 8 positions agree with TRBD1. The CDR3 contains 12 residues. The ends lost 6 bases at V and 6 bases at J; junction bases unmatched: 1. CDR1 is LNHDA, CDR2 SQIVND, per germline (reference sequence). CDR3 sequence reads: CASRTGGNEQFF. The CDR3 nucleotides read TGTGCCAGTAGAACAGGGGGCAATGAGCAGTTCTTC.

This clonotype came up a few times. The chain carries TRBV20-1 and TRBJ2-5; maybe TRBD1 (5 bases). The CDR3 contains 12 residues. With 6 bases removed from V and 5 bases from J, the gap between germline ends came to 13 bases. CDR1 and CDR2 from the germline V gene are DFQATT and SNEGSKA (reference sequence). The DNA for the CDR3 is TGCAGTGCGGAACAGGTCGAGGAGACCCAGTACTTC. This codes for CSAEQVEETQYF.

This clonotype was seen repeatedly, ten times or more. The V gene is TRBV7-2, the J gene TRBJ2-7; the D gene is possibly TRBD1 (7 bases). Germline assignment: CDR1 SGHTA and CDR2 FQGNSA. Trimming pared 5 bases from V and 2 bases from J, leaving 10 bases between. This CDR3 region has 13 residues. The CDR3 nucleotides read TGTGCCAGCAGCCCCAGGGGGGCCTACGAGCAGTACTTC. It is translated as CASSPRGAYEQYF.